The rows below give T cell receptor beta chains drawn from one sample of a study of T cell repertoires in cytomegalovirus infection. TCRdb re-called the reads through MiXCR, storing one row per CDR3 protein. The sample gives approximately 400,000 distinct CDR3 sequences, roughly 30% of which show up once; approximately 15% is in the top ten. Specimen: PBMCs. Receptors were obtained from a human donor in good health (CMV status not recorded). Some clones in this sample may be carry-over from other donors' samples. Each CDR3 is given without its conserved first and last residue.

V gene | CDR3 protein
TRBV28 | ASSFQLAGGLTDTQY
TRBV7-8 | ASSHPTDTSTDTQY
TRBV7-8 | ASSLAQTGGTEAF
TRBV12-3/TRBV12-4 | ASSFGDMTGFYEKLF
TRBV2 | ASSQGRGQGDTGELF
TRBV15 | ATSREGDSPFGYT
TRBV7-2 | ASSRQGAGYNSPLH
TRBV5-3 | ASTAGGPWHEQY
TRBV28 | ASSPRGRLGEKLF
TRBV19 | ASIMLGAWANVLT
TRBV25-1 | ASTWRNTGELF
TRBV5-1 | ASSLTPNEQF
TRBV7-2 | ASSKPRTSGGETQY
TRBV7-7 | ASSPGIGASYEQY
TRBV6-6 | ASSYYGEPSTDTQY
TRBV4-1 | ARDESSPLH
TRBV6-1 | ASSESAGIDEQY
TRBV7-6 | ASSLQLAGGNEQF
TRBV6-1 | ASIEAVISIPDTQY
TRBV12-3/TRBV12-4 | ASSYPDQETQY
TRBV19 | ASTQSGVWHQPQH
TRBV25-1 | ASSHWGESTNEKLF
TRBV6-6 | ASSQGTTTSYEQY
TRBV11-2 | ASSFTSGGIPYEQY
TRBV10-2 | ASSEDTQY
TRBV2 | ASKPGLDDRGQY
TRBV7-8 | ASSQAQGAFEKLF
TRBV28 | ASLSLGSGGAAPDTQY
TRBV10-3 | AISDTPQGARTEAF
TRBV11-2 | ASSLWGGQETQY
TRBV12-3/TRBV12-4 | ASSLGQGQDTQY
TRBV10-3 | AIEGSEGDEQY
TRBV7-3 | ASSLRWGPGRAVANVLT
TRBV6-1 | ASSYEVNTEAF
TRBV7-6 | ASSSTRGQGTEAF
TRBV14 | ASSQETLVATGELF
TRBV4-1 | ASTGVLATNEKLF
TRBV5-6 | ASRTDRSNEQF
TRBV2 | ANQLPGGSSYNEQF
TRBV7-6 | ASSSTTGEGNTIY
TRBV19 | ASSTRVGWNTEAF
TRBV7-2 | ASSLAGTSMNTEAF
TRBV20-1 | SATTSGGAYEQY
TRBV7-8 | ASSLDPPELATNEKLF
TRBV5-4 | ASSSKTGSTDTQY
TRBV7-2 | ASSLAQGNNQPQH
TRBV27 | ASSTGGLYGYT
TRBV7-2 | ASGTEADSTEAF
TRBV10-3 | ATTGQDTQY
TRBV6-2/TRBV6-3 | ASSYSGLHSPLH
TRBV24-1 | ATSFREPDTQY
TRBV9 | ASSPGTAGEQF
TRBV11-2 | ASSISGGAKHEQY
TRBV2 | ASQRLAGPSTGELF
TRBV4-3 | ASSQGAPGGGETQY
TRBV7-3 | ASTGGQGRTGELF
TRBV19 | ASSSWTYGYT
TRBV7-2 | ASSQDGASTDTQY